The 10 T cell receptor beta chains presented below share a single source sample, sequenced in a study of CD8 T cells in ankylosing spondylitis. TCRdb used MiXCR to reprocess the 5' RACE reads, holding one entry per CDR3 protein. The table lists about 66,000 distinct CDR3 sequences, 6% to 8% of them singletons, with under 6% in the top ten. The sample was synovial fluid, either unsorted or a sorted T cell fraction (not recorded which). The receptor set was obtained from a male donor with ankylosing spondylitis.

This clonotype was seen only a few times. J is TRBJ1-4 and V is TRBV7-2, with D possibly being TRBD1 (6 bases). The germline gives CDR1 SGHTA, CDR2 FQGNSA. Trimming shortened V by 3 bases and J by 8 bases, and 19 bases separated the two germline ends. The CDR3 consists of 16 residues. CDR3 residues: CASSFLRGGSGEKLFF. The DNA for the CDR3 is TGTGCCAGCAGCTTCCTCCGAGGGGGTTCAGGGGAAAAACTGTTTTTT.

This clonotype appeared many times. The V gene is TRBV14, the J gene TRBJ1-5; 7 bases match TRBD1. This CDR3 region has 12 residues. With V trimmed by 10 bases and J by 6 bases, 6 bases remained unmatched. Germline loops: CDR1 SGHDN, CDR2 FVKESK. CDR3 sequence reads: CANTGESQPQHF. The CDR3 DNA reads as TGTGCCAACACAGGGGAAAGTCAGCCCCAGCATTTT.

This clonotype was observed at least ten times. V usage is TRBV7-6 and J usage is TRBJ1-6; no firm D call. The CDR3 contains 13 residues. V shed 2 bases and J shed 10 bases, with 9 bases lying between them. CDR1 and CDR2 from the germline V gene are SGHVS and FNYEAQ. The CDR3 DNA reads as TGTGCCAGCAGCTTATCCGGAAGGTCACCCCTCCACTTT. Translation gives CASSLSGRSPLHF.

This clonotype was found many times. The J gene is TRBJ2-5, the V gene TRBV9, with no clear D. Germline V lookup: CDR1 SGDLS, CDR2 YYNGEE. Trimming took 0 bases from V and 5 from J, leaving 14 bases between them. The CDR3 runs 15 residues. The CDR3 coding sequence is TGTGCCAGCAGCGTAGAGGCCACCGGTTTCGAGACCCAGTACTTC. Translating it yields CASSVEATGFETQYF.

In its sample, this clonotype was seen many times. The CDR3 here is CSARGTSGRRGAKNIQYF. The DNA of the CDR3 is TGCAGTGCTAGGGGGACTAGCGGGAGAAGAGGAGCCAAAAACATTCAGTACTTC. The V gene is TRBV20-1, the J gene TRBJ2-4; TRBD2 aligns across 14 bases. CDR3 length: 18 residues. With V trimmed by 3 bases and J by 0 bases, 7 bases remained unmatched. The germline CDR1 and CDR2 sequences are DFQATT and SNEGSKA (reference sequence).

V usage is TRBV25-1 and J usage is TRBJ2-2; tentative D call: TRBD1 (6 bases). This CDR3 has 17 amino acids. The germline CDR1 and CDR2 sequences are MGHDK and SYGVNS. V lost 0 bases and J 8 bases, leaving 19 bases between the germline ends. The CDR3: CASSEYGTPLGDGELFF. As DNA, the CDR3 is TGTGCCAGCAGTGAATACGGGACACCCTTGGGGGATGGGGAGCTGTTTTTT. The variable domain in full, with the rest retrieved from reference TRBV25-1 and TRBJ2-2, is EADIYQTPRYLVIGTGKKITLECSQTMGHDKMYWYQQDPGMELHLIHYSYGVNSTEKGDLSSESTVSRIRTEHFPLTLESARPSHTSQYLCASSEYGTPLGDGELFFGEGSRLTVL.

The chain carries TRBV19 and TRBJ2-3; 13 bases line up with TRBD2. The V segment lost 3 bases and the J segment 5 bases; nucleotides outside the gene matches: 5. Germline CDR1 LNHDA, CDR2 SQIVND (reference sequence). The CDR3 extends over 16 amino acids. CDR3 protein: CASSMGTSGTRDTQYF. The DNA for the CDR3 is TGTGCCAGTAGTATGGGGACTAGCGGGACGAGAGATACGCAGTATTTT.

This clonotype was seen more than once but under ten times. The V and J genes are TRBV29-1 and TRBJ1-5, with a possible D match to TRBD1 (5 bases). CDR3 length: 14 amino acids. Between the trimmed V and J ends, which lost 5 bases and 4 bases, there was a span of 15 bases. Germline-derived CDR1 and CDR2 are SQVTM and ANQGSEA. The CDR3 DNA sequence: TGCAGCGTTCGCGGAGGGGAGTCAAATCAGCCCCAGCATTTT. Amino acid sequence: CSVRGGESNQPQHF.

Many counts were recorded for this clonotype. This chain joins TRBV20-1 and TRBJ2-3, with 13 positions matching TRBD2. V was clipped by 5 bases and J by 4 bases; unmatched bases: 9. Germline CDR1 is DFQATT and CDR2 is SNEGSKA (reference sequence). This CDR3 is built from 16 residues. This CDR3 is CSAGVPLAGGPDTQYF. CDR3 in DNA: TGCAGTGCTGGCGTCCCACTAGCGGGAGGGCCAGATACGCAGTATTTT.

This clonotype was found many times. The CDR3 sequence: CSARRRGPETQYF. The CDR3 region has the DNA TGCAGTGCTCGAAGAAGAGGTCCAGAGACCCAGTACTTC. The V call is TRBV20-1, the J call TRBJ2-5; no reliable D call. The CDR3 consists of 13 residues. Trimming stripped 5 bases from V and 4 bases from J, with 14 bases between. Germline V lookup: CDR1 DFQATT, CDR2 SNEGSKA (reference sequence).